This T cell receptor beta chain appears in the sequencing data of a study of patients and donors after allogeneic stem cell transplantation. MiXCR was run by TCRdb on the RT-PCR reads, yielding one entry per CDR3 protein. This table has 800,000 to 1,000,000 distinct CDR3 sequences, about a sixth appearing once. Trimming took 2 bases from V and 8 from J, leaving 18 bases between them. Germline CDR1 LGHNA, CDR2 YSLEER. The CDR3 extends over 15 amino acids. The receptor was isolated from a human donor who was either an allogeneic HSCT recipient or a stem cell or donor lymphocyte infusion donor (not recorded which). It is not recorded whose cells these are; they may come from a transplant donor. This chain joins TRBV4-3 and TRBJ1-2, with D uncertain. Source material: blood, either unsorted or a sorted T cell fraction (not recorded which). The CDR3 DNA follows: TGCGCCAGCAGCCAAACCGGGGAGTACCTAGGGGGCTACACCTTC. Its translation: CASSQTGEYLGGYTF.